These 17 T cell receptor beta chains share one sample of origin, sequenced in a study of response to subunit inactivated influenza vaccine. TCRdb fed the RT-PCR reads into MiXCR, producing one record per CDR3 protein. The data hold about 780,000 distinct CDR3 sequences, with about 18% observed a single time. This material consisted of PBMCs from blood, taken 5 days after vaccination. These receptors all come from a man in his fifties who received an inactivated influenza vaccine.

This clonotype was seen a few times. The rearrangement links TRBV20-1 to TRBJ2-7; the match to TRBD2 covers 9 bases. The length of the CDR3 is 14 residues. Looked up from germline, CDR1 is DFQATT and CDR2 is SNEGSKA (reference sequence). Trimming removed 1 base from V and 3 bases from J; junction bases left unmatched: 4. The CDR3 nucleotides are TGCAGTGCTAGAGGTGCGCGGGGGGGCTACGAGCAGTACTTC. Protein: CSARGARGGYEQYF.

In its sample, this clonotype was seen a few times. V is TRBV28 and J is TRBJ2-1, with D unclear. V was pared by 6 bases and J by 1 base, with 16 bases between. The CDR3 contains 16 residues. Germline assignment: CDR1 MDHEN and CDR2 SYDVKM. CDR3 coding DNA: TGTGCCAGCAGCTACCCTGGCGGCCGTTCCTACAATGAGCAGTTCTTC. Its protein is CASSYPGGRSYNEQFF.

This chain joins TRBV5-1 and TRBJ2-2; 7 bases match TRBD2. CDR1 SGHRS and CDR2 YFSETQ come from the germline V gene. The CDR3 has 16 amino acids. With V trimmed by 3 bases and J by 5 bases, 10 bases remained unmatched. The CDR3, as DNA: TGCGCCAGCAGCTGGGGGGGTCAAAGTGGAACCGGGGAGCTGTTTTTT. It yields the protein CASSWGGQSGTGELFF. Full variable domain (missing parts from reference TRBV5-1 and TRBJ2-2): KAGVTQTPRYLIKTRGQQVTLSCSPISGHRSVSWYQQTPGQGLQFLFEYFSETQRNKGNFPGRFSGRQFSNSRSEMNVSTLELGDSALYLCASSWGGQSGTGELFFGEGSRLTVL.

A few counts support this clonotype. The chain has TRBV5-1 and TRBJ2-1; D not resolved. Looked up from germline, CDR1 is SGHRS and CDR2 is YFSETQ. CDR3 size: 13 residues. The ends were cut back, 5 bases at V and 2 bases at J, with 8 bases in the middle. This CDR3 reads CASRESAYNEQFF. The CDR3 DNA is TGCGCCAGCAGGGAATCGGCCTACAATGAGCAGTTCTTC. The complete variable domain, with remaining parts taken from reference TRBV5-1 and TRBJ2-1, reads KAGVTQTPRYLIKTRGQQVTLSCSPISGHRSVSWYQQTPGQGLQFLFEYFSETQRNKGNFPGRFSGRQFSNSRSEMNVSTLELGDSALYLCASRESAYNEQFFGPGTRLTVL.

The chain links TRBV2 to TRBJ2-3; 12 bases align to TRBD1. V was clipped by 7 bases and J by 6 bases; unmatched bases: 8. Germline-derived CDR1 and CDR2 are SNHLY and FYNNEI. CDR3 length: 15 amino acids. The CDR3 DNA is TGTGCCAGCATCTCCCGGGGACAGGGGGCCGATACGCAGTATTTT. Amino acids: CASISRGQGADTQYF.

The sample holds a few counts of this clonotype. V and J are TRBV7-9 and TRBJ2-5; D gene unclear. The CDR3 covers 13 residues. From germline, CDR1 is SEHNR and CDR2 FQNEAQ (reference sequence). V was shortened by 6 bases and J by 7 bases, with 15 bases between the two germline ends. Here the CDR3 DNA reads TGTGCCAGCAGTCAAGGCCGGGTTCGGACCCAGTACTTC. Its translation: CASSQGRVRTQYF.

The chain recombines TRBV6-1 with TRBJ2-2; D not resolved. This CDR3 is 15 amino acids long. V lost 6 bases and J 10 bases, leaving 21 bases between the germline ends. Germline V gene data show CDR1 as MNHNS and CDR2 as SASEGT. The CDR3 loop reads CASSELRPPLAELFF. The CDR3 DNA sequence: TGTGCCAGCAGCGAGCTTCGGCCTCCCTTGGCGGAGCTGTTTTTT.

The gene calls are TRBV5-4 and TRBJ1-1; the match to TRBD1 covers 7 bases. The length of the CDR3 is 14 residues. V gave up 6 bases and J gave up 4 bases; unmatched junction bases: 9. Germline V gives CDR1 SGHNT, CDR2 YYREEE (reference sequence). The CDR3 DNA reads TGTGCCAGCAACCCGACTCCAGGGGGCACTGAAGCTTTCTTT. It is translated as CASNPTPGGTEAFF. Variable domain in full (rest from reference TRBV5-4 and TRBJ1-1): ETGVTQSPTHLIKTRGQQVTLRCSSQSGHNTVSWYQQALGQGPQFIFQYYREEENGRGNFPPRFSGLQFPNYSSELNVNALELDDSALYLCASNPTPGGTEAFFGQGTRLTVV.

CDR3 sequence reads: CASSPYRGPANTGELFF. In nucleotides, the CDR3 is TGTGCCAGCTCACCCTACAGGGGGCCTGCGAACACCGGGGAGCTGTTTTTT. The chain is built from TRBV18 and TRBJ2-2; TRBD1 agrees at 9 bases. V gave up 3 bases and J gave up 0 bases; unmatched junction bases: 5. The CDR3 runs to 17 residues. Germline values: CDR1 KGHSH, CDR2 LQKENI.

The chain uses TRBV5-1 and TRBJ2-1; 7 bases are a match to TRBD2. Germline trimming cut 3 bases from V and 9 bases from J; bases unmatched to any gene: 6. There are 13 residues in the CDR3. CDR1 is SGHRS and CDR2 is YFSETQ in the germline V gene. CDR3 residues: CASSSRGGSEQFF. The CDR3 DNA follows: TGCGCCAGCAGCTCCCGGGGCGGGAGTGAGCAGTTCTTC.

This chain connects TRBV25-1 to TRBJ2-5; TRBD1 aligns across 10 bases. The germline CDR1 and CDR2 sequences are MGHDK and SYGVNS. J lost 5 bases, V lost 4 bases, and 7 bases had no gene match. The CDR3 runs 15 residues. For the CDR3, the DNA is TGTGCCAGCAGTGGACAGGGGGCTGTTGGGGAGACCCAGTACTTC. Translated, it gives CASSGQGAVGETQYF.

The chain employs TRBV6-2 or TRBV6-3 and TRBJ2-7; a possible D gene is TRBD1 (5 bases). Trimming removed 2 bases at V and 1 base at J, with 15 bases between. CDR1 is MNHEY, CDR2 SVGEGT, per germline. This CDR3 comprises 16 residues. The DNA of the CDR3 is TGTGCCAGCAGTTACACCCATCTGGGGCGGTCCTACGAGCAGTACTTC. Protein product: CASSYTHLGRSYEQYF.

This sequence joins TRBV6-5 and TRBJ2-7, with 7 bases that match TRBD1. V was pared by 0 bases and J by 2 bases, with 10 bases of the junction left unmatched. The length of the CDR3 is 17 residues. CDR1 MNHEY and CDR2 SVGAGI come from the germline V gene. DNA for the CDR3: TGTGCCAGCAGTTACTCCCTTACCGGGACAGTCACCTACGAGCAGTACTTC. Residues: CASSYSLTGTVTYEQYF.

This clonotype was observed a few times. This rearrangement joins TRBV28 to TRBJ1-5; no clear D. V dropped 8 bases and J dropped 4 bases, with 9 bases sitting between them. From germline, CDR1 is MDHEN and CDR2 SYDVKM. The CDR3 contains 12 residues. CDR3 sequence (DNA): TGTGCCAGCGGCCCGGGGAATCAGCCCCAGCATTTT. This sequence encodes CASGPGNQPQHF. The variable domain in full, with the rest retrieved from reference TRBV28 and TRBJ1-5, is DVKVTQSSRYLVKRTGEKVFLECVQDMDHENMFWYRQDPGLGLRLIYFSYDVKMKEKGDIPEGYSVSREKKERFSLILESASTNQTSMYLCASGPGNQPQHFGDGTRLSIL.

This clonotype turned up a few times. The V call is TRBV12-3 or TRBV12-4, the J call TRBJ2-2; 16 positions agree with TRBD2. This CDR3 has 15 residues. V trimming: 6 bases; J trimming: 13 bases; junction bases outside the gene matches: 8. The CDR3 here is CASSQGLAGGGRLFF. The CDR3 coding sequence is TGTGCCAGCAGCCAGGGACTAGCGGGGGGGGGGCGGCTGTTTTTT.

Concerning this clonotype: Compared with germline, one end of the junction differs, possibly owing to a read error. This chain connects TRBV11-2 to TRBJ2-7; 7 positions agree with TRBD1. The CDR3 contains 13 residues. Germline CDR1 and CDR2: SGHAT and FQNNGV. In nucleotides, the CDR3 is TGTGCCAGCAGCTTGGACCGGGACAGCGGATTGCACTTC. Its translation: CASSLDRDSGLHF.

This clonotype was counted only a few times. The chain uses TRBV12-3 or TRBV12-4 and TRBJ2-7, with 10 positions matching TRBD2. The CDR3 is 15 residues long. V shed 5 bases and J 5 bases; nucleotides not matched to a gene: 9. This CDR3 reads CASSPMSGGVHEQYF. The CDR3 DNA reads as TGTGCCAGCAGTCCGATGAGCGGGGGGGTCCACGAGCAGTACTTC.